What follows describes a single T cell receptor beta chain. What it binds is unknown. This specimen belongs to a study of a mutant IDH1 vaccine in newly diagnosed glioma. Study-wide background: Patients had eight vaccinations, in weeks 1, 3, 5, 7, 11, 15, 19 and 23. Radiotherapy alone preceded vaccination by 4-6 weeks; alternatively, vaccination started with temozolomide cycles. Radiotherapy, temozolomide, or both had been given previously, and both were given to most.

Time point: week 23, last vaccination. The content of each vaccine dose was 300 ug of mutant IDH1 20-mer peptide, and topical imiquimod accompanied it. Assay used: immunoSEQ multiplex PCR; TCRdb lists only in-frame clones, some missing. This sample has approximately 60,000 clones, with roughly 84% found just once. The sequenced sample was PBMCs, obtained from a glioma patient whose treatment included an IDH1 peptide vaccine. This receptor was identified in a man aged 30 to 39 with glioma.

The CDR3 loop is CASSTGQGSQPQHF. CDR3 nucleotide sequence: TGTGCCAGCAGTACCGGACAGGGGAGTCAGCCCCAGCATTTT. The genes are TRBV7-9 and TRBJ1-5; 9 nucleotides agree with TRBD1. CDR3 size: 14 residues. Germline trimming cut 6 bases from V and 6 bases from J; bases unmatched to any gene: 6. CDR1 SEHNR and CDR2 FQNEAQ come from the germline V gene (reference sequence).